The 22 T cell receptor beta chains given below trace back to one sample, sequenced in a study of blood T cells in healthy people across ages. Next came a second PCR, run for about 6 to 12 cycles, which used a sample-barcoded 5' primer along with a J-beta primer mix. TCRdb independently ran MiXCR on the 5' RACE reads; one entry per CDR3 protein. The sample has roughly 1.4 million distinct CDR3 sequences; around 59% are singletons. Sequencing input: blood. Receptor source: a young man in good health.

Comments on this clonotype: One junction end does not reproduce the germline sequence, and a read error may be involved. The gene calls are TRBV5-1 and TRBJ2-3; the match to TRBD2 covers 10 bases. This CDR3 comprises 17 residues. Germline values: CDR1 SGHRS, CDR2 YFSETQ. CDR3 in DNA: TGCGTCAGCAGCTTGGCCGCCGGGACTAGCGTCACAGATACGCAGTATTTT. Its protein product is CVSSLAAGTSVTDTQYF. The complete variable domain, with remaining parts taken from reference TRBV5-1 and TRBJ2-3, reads KAGVTQTPRYLIKTRGQQVTLSCSPISGHRSVSWYQQTPGQGLQFLFEYFSETQRNKGNFPGRFSGRQFSNSRSEMNVSTLELGDSALYLCVSSLAAGTSVTDTQYFGPGTRLTVL.

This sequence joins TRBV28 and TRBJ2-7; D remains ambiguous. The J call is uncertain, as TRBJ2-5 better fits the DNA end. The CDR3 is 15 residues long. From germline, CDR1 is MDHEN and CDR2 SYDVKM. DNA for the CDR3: TGTGCCAGCAGTTTGGGTCTGGCCCGGCAAGAGACCCAGTACTTC. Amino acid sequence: CASSLGLARQETQYF.

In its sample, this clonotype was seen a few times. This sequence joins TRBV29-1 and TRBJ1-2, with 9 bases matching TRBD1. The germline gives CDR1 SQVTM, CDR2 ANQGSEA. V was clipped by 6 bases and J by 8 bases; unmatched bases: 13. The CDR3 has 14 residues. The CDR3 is CSVDEQGASGGYTF. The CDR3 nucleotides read TGCAGCGTCGACGAACAGGGGGCATCGGGAGGCTACACCTTC. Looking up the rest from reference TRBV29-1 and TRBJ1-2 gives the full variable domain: SAVISQKPSRDICQRGTSLTIQCQVDSQVTMMFWYRQQPGQSLTLIATANQGSEATYESGFVIDKFPISRPNLTFSTLTVSNMSPEDSSIYLCSVDEQGASGGYTFGSGTRLTVV.

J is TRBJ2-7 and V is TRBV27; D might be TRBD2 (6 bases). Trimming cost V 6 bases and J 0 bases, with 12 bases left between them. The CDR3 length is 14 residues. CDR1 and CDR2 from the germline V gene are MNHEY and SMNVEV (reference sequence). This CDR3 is CASSSLEGSYEQYF. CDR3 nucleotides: TGTGCCAGCAGCTCTCTGGAGGGCTCCTACGAGCAGTACTTC.

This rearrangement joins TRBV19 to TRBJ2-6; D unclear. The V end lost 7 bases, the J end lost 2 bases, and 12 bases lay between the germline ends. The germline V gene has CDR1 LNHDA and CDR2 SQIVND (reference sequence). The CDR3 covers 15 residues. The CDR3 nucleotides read TGTGCCAGTACCCCGCAAGGAACTGGGGCCAACGTCCTGACTTTC. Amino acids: CASTPQGTGANVLTF.

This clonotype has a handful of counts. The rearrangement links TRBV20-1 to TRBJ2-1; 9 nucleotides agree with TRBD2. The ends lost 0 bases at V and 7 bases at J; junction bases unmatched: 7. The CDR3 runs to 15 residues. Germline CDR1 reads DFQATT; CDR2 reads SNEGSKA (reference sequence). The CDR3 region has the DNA TGCAGTGCTAGAGATCTAGCGGGGATCCTAAATGAGCAGTTCTTC. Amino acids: CSARDLAGILNEQFF.

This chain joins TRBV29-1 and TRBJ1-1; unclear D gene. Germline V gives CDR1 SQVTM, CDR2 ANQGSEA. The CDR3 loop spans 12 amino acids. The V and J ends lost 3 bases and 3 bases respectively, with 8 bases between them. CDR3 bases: TGCAGCGTTGAGAGAAGGGACACTGAAGCTTTCTTT. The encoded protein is CSVERRDTEAFF.

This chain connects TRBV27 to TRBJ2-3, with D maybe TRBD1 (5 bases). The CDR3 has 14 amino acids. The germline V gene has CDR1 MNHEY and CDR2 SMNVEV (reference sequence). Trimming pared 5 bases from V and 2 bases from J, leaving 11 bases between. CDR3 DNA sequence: TGTGCCAGCAGTACGCAGGGTTTCACAGATACGCAGTATTTT. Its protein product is CASSTQGFTDTQYF.

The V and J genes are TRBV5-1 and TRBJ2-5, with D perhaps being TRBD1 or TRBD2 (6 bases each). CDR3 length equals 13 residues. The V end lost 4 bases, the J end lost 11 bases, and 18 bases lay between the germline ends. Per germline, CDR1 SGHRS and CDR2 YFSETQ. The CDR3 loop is CASSPVGGNEQYF. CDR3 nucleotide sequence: TGCGCCAGCAGCCCAGTGGGGGGCAATGAGCAGTACTTC.

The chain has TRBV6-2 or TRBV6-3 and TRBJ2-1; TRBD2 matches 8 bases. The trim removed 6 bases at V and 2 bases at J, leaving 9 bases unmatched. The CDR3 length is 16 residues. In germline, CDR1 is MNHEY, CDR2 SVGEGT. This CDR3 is CASSQREGGPYNEQFF. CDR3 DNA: TGTGCCAGCAGCCAACGGGAGGGGGGGCCCTACAATGAGCAGTTCTTC.

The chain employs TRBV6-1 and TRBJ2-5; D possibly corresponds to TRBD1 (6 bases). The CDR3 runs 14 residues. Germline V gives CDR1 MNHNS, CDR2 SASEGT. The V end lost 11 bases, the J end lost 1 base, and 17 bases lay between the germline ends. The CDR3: CAGTRRGIQETQYF. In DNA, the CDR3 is TGTGCCGGCACCAGAAGGGGGATCCAAGAGACCCAGTACTTC.

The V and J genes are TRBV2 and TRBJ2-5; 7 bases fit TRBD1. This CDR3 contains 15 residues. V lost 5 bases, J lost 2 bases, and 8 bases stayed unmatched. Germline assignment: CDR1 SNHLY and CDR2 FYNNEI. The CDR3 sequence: CASSTPDRPQETQYF. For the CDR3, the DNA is TGTGCCAGCAGTACCCCGGACAGGCCTCAAGAGACCCAGTACTTC.

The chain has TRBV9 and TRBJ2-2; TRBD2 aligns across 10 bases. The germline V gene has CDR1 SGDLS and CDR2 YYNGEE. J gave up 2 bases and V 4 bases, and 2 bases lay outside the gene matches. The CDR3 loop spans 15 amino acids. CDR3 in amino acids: CASSWTSGNTGELFF. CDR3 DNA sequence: TGTGCCAGCAGCTGGACTAGCGGAAACACCGGGGAGCTGTTTTTT. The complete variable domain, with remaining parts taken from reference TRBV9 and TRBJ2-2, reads DSGVTQTPKHLITATGQRVTLRCSPRSGDLSVYWYQQSLDQGLQFLIQYYNGEERAKGNILERFSAQQFPDLHSELNLSSLELGDSALYFCASSWTSGNTGELFFGEGSRLTVL.

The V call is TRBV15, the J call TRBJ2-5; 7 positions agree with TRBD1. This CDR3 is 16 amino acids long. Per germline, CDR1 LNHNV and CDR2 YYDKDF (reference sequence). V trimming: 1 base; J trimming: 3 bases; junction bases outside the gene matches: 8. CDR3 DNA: TGTGCCACCAGCAGAGTTCCCCGGGACAGCGAAGAGACCCAGTACTTC. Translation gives CATSRVPRDSEETQYF. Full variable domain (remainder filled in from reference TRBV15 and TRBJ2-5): DAMVIQNPRYQVTQFGKPVTLSCSQTLNHNVMYWYQQKSSQAPKLLFHYYDKDFNNEADTPDNFQSRRPNTSFCFLDIRSPGLGDTAMYLCATSRVPRDSEETQYFGPGTRLLVL.

CDR3 protein: CASSLGVDRKLFF. The CDR3 coding sequence is TGTGCCAGCAGTTTGGGGGTAGATCGGAAACTGTTTTTT. The chain has TRBV12-3 or TRBV12-4 and TRBJ1-4; D is perhaps TRBD1 (5 bases). Trimming left V 3 bases short and J 11 bases short, with 13 bases between. The CDR3 has 13 residues.

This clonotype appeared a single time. The CDR3 here is CASSKHQETQYF. CDR3 coding DNA: TGTGCCAGCAGCAAACACCAAGAGACCCAGTACTTC. This chain uses TRBV6-1 with TRBJ2-5; D remains unclear. Trimming pared 6 bases from V and 0 bases from J, leaving 5 bases between. Germline-derived CDR1 and CDR2 are MNHNS and SASEGT. The CDR3 totals 12 residues.

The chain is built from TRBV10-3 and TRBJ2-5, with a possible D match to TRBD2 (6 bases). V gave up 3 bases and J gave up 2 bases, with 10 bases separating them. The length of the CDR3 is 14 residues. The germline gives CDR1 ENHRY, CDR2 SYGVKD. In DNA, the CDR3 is TGTGCCATCAGTGAAGGAGGGATACAAGAGACCCAGTACTTC. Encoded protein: CAISEGGIQETQYF.

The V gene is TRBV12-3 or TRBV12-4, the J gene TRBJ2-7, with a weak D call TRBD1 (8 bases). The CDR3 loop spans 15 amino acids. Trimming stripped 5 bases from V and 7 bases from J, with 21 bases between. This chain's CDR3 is CASSIHRGGHNEQYF. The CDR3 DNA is TGTGCCAGCAGTATCCACAGGGGGGGCCACAATGAGCAGTACTTC.

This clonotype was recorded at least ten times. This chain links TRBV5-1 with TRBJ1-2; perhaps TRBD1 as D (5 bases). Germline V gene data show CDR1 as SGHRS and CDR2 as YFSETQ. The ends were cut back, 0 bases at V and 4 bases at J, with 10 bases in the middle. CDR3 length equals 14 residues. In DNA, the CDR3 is TGCGCCAGCAGCTTGGCCCAGGGAGGCTATGGCTACACCTTC. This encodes CASSLAQGGYGYTF.

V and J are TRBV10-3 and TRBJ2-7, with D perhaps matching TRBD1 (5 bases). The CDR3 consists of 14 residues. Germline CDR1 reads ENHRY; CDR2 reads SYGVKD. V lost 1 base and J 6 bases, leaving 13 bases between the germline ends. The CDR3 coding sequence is TGTGCCATCAGTGAGTTGGACATTCTTTTCGAGCAGTACTTC. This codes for CAISELDILFEQYF.

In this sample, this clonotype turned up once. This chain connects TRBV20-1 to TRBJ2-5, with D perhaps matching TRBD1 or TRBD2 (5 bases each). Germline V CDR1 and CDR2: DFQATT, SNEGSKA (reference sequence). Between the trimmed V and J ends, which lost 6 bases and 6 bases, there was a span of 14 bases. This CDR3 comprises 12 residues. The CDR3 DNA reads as TGCAGTGCGAATTTCGGGGCCCAGACCCAGTACTTC. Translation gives CSANFGAQTQYF.

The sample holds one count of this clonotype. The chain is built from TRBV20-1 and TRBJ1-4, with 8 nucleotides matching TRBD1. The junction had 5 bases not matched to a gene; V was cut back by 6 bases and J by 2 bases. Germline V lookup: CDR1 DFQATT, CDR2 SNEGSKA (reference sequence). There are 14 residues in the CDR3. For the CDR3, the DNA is TGCAGTGCCGATCGGACAGGGACTAATGAAAAACTGTTTTTT. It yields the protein CSADRTGTNEKLFF.